This TCR beta chain was captured by sequencing in a study of T-cell memory formation after mild COVID-19. This clonotype was counted at least ten times. One entry per CDR3 protein results from TCRdb running MiXCR on the 5' RACE reads. Here the sample spans around 320,000 distinct CDR3 sequences, roughly an eighth being singletons. This receptor was taken from a man aged 18 to 35 who had mild COVID-19 (a few samples of this study predate the infection). Cell type and time point are not known. The sample comprised PBMCs or a T cell subset sorted from them (not recorded which).

The CDR3, as DNA: TGTGCCAGCAGTGTAAACGGGGGGGCCGTGGAAGAGCAGTACTTC. This encodes CASSVNGGAVEEQYF. The chain has TRBV2 and TRBJ2-7, with 8 bases aligning to TRBD2. V was pared by 4 bases and J by 7 bases, with 12 bases of the junction left unmatched. Per the germline V gene, CDR1 is SNHLY and CDR2 is FYNNEI. CDR3 length: 15 amino acids. The variable domain in full, with the rest retrieved from reference TRBV2 and TRBJ2-7, is EPEVTQTPSHQVTQMGQEVILRCVPISNHLYFYWYRQILGQKVEFLVSFYNNEISEKSEIFDDQFSVERPDGSNFTLKIRSTKLEDSAMYFCASSVNGGAVEEQYFGPGTRLTVT.